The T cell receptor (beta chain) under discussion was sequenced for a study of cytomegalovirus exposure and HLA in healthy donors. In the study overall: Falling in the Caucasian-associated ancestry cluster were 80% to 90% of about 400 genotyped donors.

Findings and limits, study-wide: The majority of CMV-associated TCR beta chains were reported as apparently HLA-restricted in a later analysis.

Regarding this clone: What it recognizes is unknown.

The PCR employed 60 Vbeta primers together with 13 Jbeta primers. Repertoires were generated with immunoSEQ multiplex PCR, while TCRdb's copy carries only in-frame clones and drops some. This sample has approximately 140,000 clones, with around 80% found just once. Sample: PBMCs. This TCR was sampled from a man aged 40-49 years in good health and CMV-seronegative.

In nucleotides, the CDR3 is TGTGCCAGCAGCTTAGGTATGGCCGCCACCGGGGAGCTGTTTTTT. Residues: CASSLGMAATGELFF. The rearrangement links TRBV11-2 to TRBJ2-2; D is unresolved. The CDR3 length is 15 residues. Trimming stripped 1 base from V and 4 bases from J, with 10 bases between. CDR1 and CDR2 from the germline V gene are SGHAT and FQNNGV.